A single sample gave rise to the 25 T cell receptor beta chains below, sequenced in a study of blood T cell repertoires in COVID-19. Assay used: immunoSEQ multiplex PCR; TCRdb lists only in-frame clones, some missing. The repertoire has some 43,000 clones, roughly 87% of them found once; the top ten carry around a quarter. The material sequenced was peripheral blood. The receptor set was obtained from a woman in her fifties or sixties with acute or convalescent COVID-19.

The rearrangement joins TRBV28 to TRBJ2-1; 8 positions match TRBD2. Germline lookup yields CDR1 MDHEN and CDR2 SYDVKM. The CDR3 loop spans 14 amino acids. The ends lost 6 bases at V and 7 bases at J; junction bases unmatched: 8. The CDR3 DNA is TGTGCCAGCAGGACTTTAGCGGGGTGGAATGAGCAGTTCTTC. Translation gives CASRTLAGWNEQFF.

This sequence joins TRBV7-9 and TRBJ1-5; TRBD1 matches at 7 bases. J gave up 4 bases and V 5 bases, and 5 bases lay outside the gene matches. CDR3 length: 14 amino acids. The germline V gene encodes CDR1 SEHNR and CDR2 FQNEAQ (reference sequence). The CDR3 bases are TGTGCCAGCAGCCGACAGGGACGGAATCAGCCCCAGCATTTT. The encoded protein is CASSRQGRNQPQHF.

This clone was picked up one time. The chain has TRBV11-2 and TRBJ2-7; TRBD1 is a possible D gene (5 bases). CDR3 length: 12 residues. The germline V gene encodes CDR1 SGHAT and CDR2 FQNNGV. Trimming cost V 5 bases and J 4 bases, with 9 bases left between them. The CDR3 DNA reads as TGTGCCAGCAGCGAAACAGGATACGAGCAGTACTTC. Translating gives CASSETGYEQYF.

This clone came up once. CDR3 coding DNA: TGTGCCAGTAGTTTGATGACAGGAGCTAACTATGGCTACACCTTC. Translating it yields CASSLMTGANYGYTF. The genes are TRBV19 and TRBJ1-2; maybe TRBD1 (6 bases). Trimming took off 5 bases at V and 0 bases at J, with 13 bases between the two ends. From germline, CDR1 is LNHDA and CDR2 SQIVND (reference sequence). The CDR3 is 15 residues long.

The rearrangement links TRBV2 to TRBJ1-4, with 7 positions matching TRBD1. The CDR3 extends over 15 amino acids. V gave up 4 bases and J gave up 7 bases; unmatched junction bases: 9. Germline CDR1 reads SNHLY; CDR2 reads FYNNEI. CDR3 in DNA: TGTGCCAGCAGTGGGGACAGCCACTCTATTGAAAAACTGTTTTTT. Its translation is CASSGDSHSIEKLFF.

The CDR3 spells CASTTGGNEKLFF. The CDR3 DNA follows: TGTGCCAGCACGACAGGGGGGAACGAAAAACTGTTTTTT. The V gene is TRBV28, the J gene TRBJ1-4; TRBD1 matches 9 bases. The germline CDR1 and CDR2 sequences are MDHEN and SYDVKM. With 7 bases clipped from V and 8 bases from J, the junction kept 5 bases outside the gene matches. The length of the CDR3 is 13 residues.

V is TRBV6-2 or TRBV6-3 and J is TRBJ2-1; D possibly corresponds to TRBD1 (5 bases). Germline V gene sequence: CDR1 MNHEY, CDR2 SVGEGT. Between the trimmed V and J ends, which lost 5 bases and 5 bases, there was a span of 13 bases. The CDR3 is 14 amino acids. The CDR3, as DNA: TGTGCCAGCAGTAACGGACATTTAAACAATGAGCAGTTCTTC. This translates into CASSNGHLNNEQFF.

The chain employs TRBV10-2 and TRBJ1-5; D remains unclear. Trimming removed 4 bases at V and 3 bases at J, with 10 bases between. This CDR3 has 14 amino acids. In germline, CDR1 is WSHSY, CDR2 SAAADI. The CDR3 region has the DNA TGCGCCAGCAGTGTTCCGGGGTTCAATCAGCCCCAGCATTTT. Its translation is CASSVPGFNQPQHF.

This clone was counted a single time. This rearrangement joins TRBV7-6 to TRBJ1-1, with TRBD1 as a possible D gene (6 bases). V dropped 2 bases and J dropped 5 bases, with 15 bases sitting between them. Per germline, CDR1 SGHVS and CDR2 FNYEAQ. The CDR3 spans 15 residues. The CDR3 DNA is TGTGCCAGCAGCTTATCCGCCAGGGGTGGTACTGAAGCTTTCTTT. Protein sequence: CASSLSARGGTEAFF. Using reference TRBV7-6 and TRBJ1-1 for the parts outside the CDR3, the full variable domain is GAGVSQSPRYKVTKRGQDVALRCDPISGHVSLYWYRQALGQGPEFLTYFNYEAQQDKSGLPNDRFSAERPEGSISTLTIQRTEQRDSAMYRCASSLSARGGTEAFFGQGTRLTVV.

V is TRBV7-9 and J is TRBJ1-2; no clear D gene. The V end was cut by 5 bases, the J end by 6 bases, with 19 bases between. This CDR3 has 15 residues. The germline V gene encodes CDR1 SEHNR and CDR2 FQNEAQ (reference sequence). CDR3 residues: CASSVSGGLYDGYTF. The CDR3 nucleotides are TGTGCCAGCAGCGTATCAGGAGGTCTTTACGATGGCTACACCTTC.

The V gene is TRBV12-5, the J gene TRBJ1-6; D gene ambiguous. There are 17 residues in the CDR3. Looked up from germline, CDR1 is LGHNT and CDR2 is FRNRAP. V was clipped by 6 bases and J by 0 bases, with 15 bases between them. The CDR3, as DNA: TGTGCTAGTGGCCGCACAGCGGGGAGCTCCTATAATTCACCCCTCCACTTT. This encodes CASGRTAGSSYNSPLHF. Full variable domain (rest looked up from reference TRBV12-5 and TRBJ1-6): DARVTQTPRHKVTEMGQEVTMRCQPILGHNTVFWYRQTMMQGLELLAYFRNRAPLDDSGMPKDRFSAEMPDATLATLKIQPSEPRDSAVYFCASGRTAGSSYNSPLHFGNGTRLTVT.

The rearrangement links TRBV4-3 to TRBJ2-5; D is perhaps TRBD2 (5 bases). Trimming shortened V by 3 bases and J by 5 bases, and 10 bases separated the two germline ends. This CDR3 is built from 13 residues. Germline V gives CDR1 LGHNA, CDR2 YSLEER. The CDR3 bases are TGCGCCAGCAGCCATTCCCGAGGGGAGACCCAGTACTTC. Translating it yields CASSHSRGETQYF.

This rearrangement joins TRBV11-2 to TRBJ2-2; 9 nucleotides match TRBD2. This CDR3 contains 17 residues. Germline values: CDR1 SGHAT, CDR2 FQNNGV. J gave up 1 base and V 1 base, and 4 bases lay outside the gene matches. CDR3 sequence (DNA): TGTGCCAGCAGCTTAGTAGCGGGGGCCTTGAACACCGGGGAGCTGTTTTTT. This sequence encodes CASSLVAGALNTGELFF.

The rearrangement uses TRBV3-1 (or the pseudogene TRBV3-2) and TRBJ2-4; 9 bases agree with TRBD1. V gave up 3 bases and J gave up 4 bases; unmatched junction bases: 1. The CDR3 is made up of 14 amino acids. Germline V CDR1 and CDR2: LGHDT, YNNKEL (reference sequence). CDR3: CASSQTGGKNIQYF. CDR3 coding DNA: TGTGCCAGCAGCCAGACAGGGGGAAAAAACATTCAGTACTTC.

This clone was detected once. The chain employs TRBV5-4 and TRBJ1-1; TRBD1 matches 10 bases. The germline V gene has CDR1 SGHNT and CDR2 YYREEE (reference sequence). The CDR3 is made up of 15 amino acids. The J segment lost 4 bases and the V segment lost 4 bases, leaving 7 bases of the junction unmatched. This chain's CDR3 is CASSETRDRGTEAFF. The DNA for the CDR3 is TGTGCCAGCAGCGAAACCCGGGACAGGGGCACTGAAGCTTTCTTT.

The V gene is TRBV24-1, the J gene TRBJ1-5; TRBD1 is a possible D gene (5 bases). The V gene lost 9 bases and the J gene lost 4 bases, with 12 bases spanning the gap. The CDR3 contains 13 residues. Germline V gene lookup returns CDR1 KGHDR and CDR2 SFDVKD. CDR3 region: CATAGGENQPQHF. CDR3 nucleotide sequence: TGTGCCACCGCCGGGGGAGAAAATCAGCCCCAGCATTTT.

The V and J genes are TRBV24-1 and TRBJ2-7; tentatively, D is TRBD1 (5 bases). V was pared by 10 bases and J by 5 bases, with 11 bases between. Germline CDR1 is KGHDR and CDR2 is SFDVKD. The CDR3 spans 11 residues. The CDR3 sequence is CATAWGHEQYF. DNA of the CDR3: TGTGCCACTGCGTGGGGCCACGAGCAGTACTTC.

The rearrangement joins TRBV11-1 to TRBJ1-2; D might be TRBD1 (6 bases). Germline V gives CDR1 SGHAT, CDR2 FQDESV (reference sequence). Trimming stripped 4 bases from V and 6 bases from J, with 15 bases between. The CDR3 covers 14 residues. The CDR3 DNA reads as TGTGCCAGCAGCTCCCGGGACAAGGTTCATGGCTACACCTTC. Amino acids: CASSSRDKVHGYTF.

The chain employs TRBV5-5 and TRBJ1-5; D unresolved. Germline loops: CDR1 SGHKS, CDR2 YYEKEE (reference sequence). V was clipped by 4 bases and J by 2 bases, with 22 bases between them. The CDR3 covers 18 residues. The CDR3 sequence is CASSPGPAGGDGNQPQHF. CDR3 DNA sequence: TGTGCCAGCAGCCCTGGCCCCGCGGGAGGTGATGGCAATCAGCCCCAGCATTTT.

This chain connects TRBV19 to TRBJ2-4, with a tentative D call TRBD1 (5 bases). This CDR3 region has 16 residues. Germline assignment: CDR1 LNHDA and CDR2 SQIVND (reference sequence). V gave up 0 bases and J gave up 3 bases, with 12 bases separating them. In nucleotides, the CDR3 is TGTGCCAGTAGTATAGATCTGTGGGGCGGCAAAAACATTCAGTACTTC. It specifies CASSIDLWGGKNIQYF.

V usage is TRBV5-1 and J usage is TRBJ1-4; TRBD1 aligns across 7 bases. Germline-derived CDR1 and CDR2 are SGHRS and YFSETQ. V dropped 3 bases and J dropped 5; count of bases not matched to a gene: 4. The CDR3 totals 14 residues. The CDR3 DNA reads TGCGCCAGCAGCTCGGACAGGCAGAATGAAAAACTGTTTTTT. It yields the protein CASSSDRQNEKLFF.

The V gene is TRBV19, the J gene TRBJ2-7; TRBD1 agrees at 7 bases. V shed 8 bases and J 3 bases; nucleotides not matched to a gene: 10. The CDR3 runs to 14 residues. The germline gives CDR1 LNHDA, CDR2 SQIVND (reference sequence). In DNA form, the CDR3 reads TGTGCCAGTTCCGAGCCGGGACAGTACTACGAGCAGTACTTC. Protein: CASSEPGQYYEQYF.

This clone appeared once. This chain links TRBV19 with TRBJ1-1, with TRBD1 matching over 10 bases. The V gene end was trimmed by 6 bases and the J gene end by 9 bases; junction bases not matched to a gene: 7. This CDR3 spans 13 amino acids. From germline, CDR1 is LNHDA and CDR2 SQIVND (reference sequence). CDR3 sequence: CASRRQGAPKAFF. CDR3 DNA sequence: TGTGCCAGTAGACGACAGGGGGCGCCGAAAGCTTTCTTT. Variable domain in full (rest from reference TRBV19 and TRBJ1-1): DGGITQSPKYLFRKEGQNVTLSCEQNLNHDAMYWYRQDPGQGLRLIYYSQIVNDFQKGDIAEGYSVSREKKESFPLTVTSAQKNPTAFYLCASRRQGAPKAFFGQGTRLTVV.

By share, this clone counts as medium-sized. The genes are TRBV15 and TRBJ2-4; 8 bases fit TRBD1. Per germline, CDR1 LNHNV and CDR2 YYDKDF (reference sequence). CDR3 length equals 14 residues. The V and J ends lost 4 bases and 7 bases, in that order; junction bases with no gene match: 6. CDR3 coding DNA: TGTGCCACCAGCAATGACAGGGGTGATAACATTCAGTACTTC. Translating gives CATSNDRGDNIQYF. Supplemented by reference TRBV15 and TRBJ2-4, the full variable domain reads DAMVIQNPRYQVTQFGKPVTLSCSQTLNHNVMYWYQQKSSQAPKLLFHYYDKDFNNEADTPDNFQSRRPNTSFCFLDIRSPGLGDTAMYLCATSNDRGDNIQYFGAGTRLSVL.

V usage is TRBV5-6 and J usage is TRBJ1-4; 7 nucleotides line up with TRBD1. Germline trimming cut 1 base from V and 7 bases from J; bases unmatched to any gene: 7. CDR3 length: 15 amino acids. Germline CDR1 and CDR2: SGHDT and YYEEEE. CDR3 sequence: CASSLPGQDFEKLFF. The DNA for the CDR3 is TGTGCCAGCAGCTTGCCCGGACAGGACTTTGAAAAACTGTTTTTT. Using reference TRBV5-6 and TRBJ1-4 for the parts outside the CDR3, the full variable domain is DAGVTQSPTHLIKTRGQQVTLRCSPKSGHDTVSWYQQALGQGPQFIFQYYEEEERQRGNFPDRFSGHQFPNYSSELNVNALLLGDSALYLCASSLPGQDFEKLFFGSGTQLSVL.